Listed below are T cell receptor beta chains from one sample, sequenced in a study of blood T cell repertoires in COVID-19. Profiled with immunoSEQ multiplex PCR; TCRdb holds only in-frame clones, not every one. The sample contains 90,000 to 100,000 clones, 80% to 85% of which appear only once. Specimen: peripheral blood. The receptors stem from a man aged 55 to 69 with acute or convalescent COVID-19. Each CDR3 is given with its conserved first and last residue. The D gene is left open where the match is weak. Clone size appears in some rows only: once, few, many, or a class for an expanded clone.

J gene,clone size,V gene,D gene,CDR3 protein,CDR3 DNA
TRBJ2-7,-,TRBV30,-,CAWSVTYEQYF,TGTGCCTGGAGTGTAACTTACGAGCAGTACTTC
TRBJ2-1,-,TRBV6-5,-,CATQGRGLEEQFF,TGTGCCACCCAAGGTAGGGGTTTGGAAGAGCAGTTCTTC
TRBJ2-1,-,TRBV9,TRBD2,CASSFLAGGYNEQFF,TGTGCCAGCAGCTTTCTAGCGGGGGGGTACAATGAGCAGTTCTTC
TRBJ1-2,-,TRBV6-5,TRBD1,CASSYSRWGQSTGYTF,TGTGCCAGCAGTTACTCGAGATGGGGACAGTCAACCGGCTACACCTTC
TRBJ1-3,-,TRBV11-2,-,CASSLGPSGNTIYF,TGTGCCAGCAGCTTAGGGCCATCTGGAAACACCATATATTTT
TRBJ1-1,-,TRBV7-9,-,CASIPWEDPTEAFF,TGTGCCAGCATCCCCTGGGAGGATCCCACTGAAGCTTTCTTT
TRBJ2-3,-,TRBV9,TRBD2,CASSVASISGGADTQYF,TGTGCCAGCAGCGTAGCTAGTATAAGCGGGGGGGCAGATACGCAGTATTTT
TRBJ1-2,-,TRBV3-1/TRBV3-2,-,CASNQRGGSFYGYTF,TGTGCCAGCAACCAGCGGGGGGGATCTTTCTATGGCTACACCTTC
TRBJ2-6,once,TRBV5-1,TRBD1,CASTPIWTGLSGANVLTF,TGCGCCAGCACTCCAATTTGGACAGGACTCTCTGGGGCCAACGTCCTGACTTTC
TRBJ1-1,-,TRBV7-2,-,CASSFRQEGGTEAFF,TGTGCCAGCAGCTTTAGGCAGGAAGGGGGCACTGAAGCTTTCTTT
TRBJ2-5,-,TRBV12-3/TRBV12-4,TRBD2,CASSLRDYDQYF,TGTGCCAGCAGTTTGCGGGACTATGATCAGTACTTC
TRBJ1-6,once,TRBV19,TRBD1,CASRWDSNSPLHF,TGTGCCAGTAGGTGGGACAGTAATTCACCCCTCCACTTT
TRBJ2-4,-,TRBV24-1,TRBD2,CATSDLISGRDIAKNIQYF,TGTGCCACCAGTGATTTGATTAGCGGGAGGGACATAGCCAAAAACATTCAGTACTTC
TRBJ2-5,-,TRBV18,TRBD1,CASSSAFGTGEGTQYF,TGTGCCAGCTCATCCGCCTTCGGGACAGGGGAAGGGACCCAGTACTTC
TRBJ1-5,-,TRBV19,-,CASKTVDSNQPQHF,TGTGCCAGTAAGACAGTCGATAGCAATCAGCCCCAGCATTTT
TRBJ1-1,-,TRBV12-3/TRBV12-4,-,CASTSWLNTEAFF,TGTGCCAGCACGTCGTGGCTGAACACTGAAGCTTTCTTT